In its sample, the clone carrying this T cell receptor (beta chain) was seen once. Methods used by the authors: Nucleated cell number was recorded as an estimate derived from reference gene primer amplification. This table comes from immunoSEQ multiplex PCR, and its TCRdb copy is limited to in-frame clones, with some not included. Clone size and V and J calls were adopted from that table, with D and trimming inferred from the DNA. The sample lists more than 250,000 clones, more than 85% seen once, with roughly 20% in the top ten. The record originates from a study of blood T cell repertoires in COVID-19. This CDR3 spans 12 amino acids. The V and J ends lost 7 bases and 1 base respectively, with 7 bases between them.

The receptor's source is a woman in her twenties or thirties who had recovered from COVID-19. Material: PBMCs or T cells enriched from blood (not recorded which). J is TRBJ1-1 and V is TRBV12-3 or TRBV12-4; no clear D. CDR3 protein: CASIRENTEAFF. CDR3 bases: TGTGCCAGCATTCGGGAGAACACTGAAGCTTTCTTT.